The 3 T cell receptor beta chains in this list originate from one sample, sequenced in a study of cytomegalovirus exposure and HLA in healthy donors listed by TCRdb under 2017. The library was made by the immunoSEQ multiplex PCR assay. For the multiplex PCR, a mixture combining 60 forward primers for TCR Vbeta segments and 13 reverse primers for TCR Jbeta segments was used. The table comes from immuneACCESS by way of TCRdb, which keeps in-frame sequences with V and J called. Part of the clones is missing from these tables; in studies checked, under half for an unresolved V gene and the rest for unknown reasons. The sample profile shows 70,000 to 95,000 clones; about 78% of them were found once. Around 1.5% of the sample belongs to the ten largest clones. The sequenced sample was PBMCs. These receptors came from a man in his forties in good health and CMV-seronegative.

A few counts support this clone. V usage is TRBV28 and J usage is TRBJ1-2; D perhaps matches TRBD1 (6 bases). The V end lost 5 bases, the J end lost 4 bases, and 11 bases lay between the germline ends. The CDR3 has 13 amino acids. CDR1 MDHEN and CDR2 SYDVKM come from the germline V gene. CDR3 sequence reads: CASSLTGIYGYTF. In nucleotides, the CDR3 is TGTGCCAGCAGTCTTACAGGGATCTATGGCTACACCTTC.

This clone was counted a single time. The chain is built from TRBV18 and TRBJ2-7, with a tentative D call TRBD1 (6 bases). The ends were cut back, 4 bases at V and 6 bases at J, with 19 bases in the middle. Per the germline V gene, CDR1 is KGHSH and CDR2 is LQKENI. This CDR3 is built from 15 residues. The CDR3 sequence is CASSQSRGPSVEQYF. The CDR3 bases are TGTGCCAGCTCACAAAGCAGGGGCCCCTCCGTCGAGCAGTACTTC. The whole variable domain, remainder taken from reference TRBV18 and TRBJ2-7, is NAGVMQNPRHLVRRRGQEARLRCSPMKGHSHVYWYRQLPEEGLKFMVYLQKENIIDESGMPKERFSAEFPKEGPSILRIQQVVRGDSAAYFCASSQSRGPSVEQYFGPGTRLTVT.

This sequence joins TRBV7-2 and TRBJ1-6; D unresolved. CDR1 is SGHTA, CDR2 FQGNSA, per germline. V was cut by 5 bases and J by 5 bases, with 19 bases left in between. The CDR3 is 17 residues long. The CDR3 is CASSQLVRTTNNSPLHF. The CDR3 DNA is TGTGCCAGCAGCCAATTAGTAAGGACTACTAATAATTCACCCCTCCACTTT.